Listed here are 20 T cell receptor beta chains from one sample, sequenced in a study of beta chain features in type 1 diabetes. The entirety of the isolated RNA underwent reverse transcription, so expressed TCRB transcripts were sequenced. The table came from immunoSEQ multiplex PCR; TCRdb's copy has only in-frame clones and leaves some out. The sample yields 450,000 to 550,000 clones, about 30% seen once. Sequencing was carried out using naive CD4+ T cells from blood. All receptors derive from a man aged 18 to 29 in good health.

This chain connects TRBV29-1 to TRBJ2-5; 12 positions agree with TRBD2. This CDR3 is 15 amino acids long. V shed 6 bases and J 0 bases; nucleotides not matched to a gene: 5. In germline, CDR1 is SQVTM, CDR2 ANQGSEA. In nucleotides, the CDR3 is TGCAGCGTGGGCACTAGCGGGGGGTACCAAGAGACCCAGTACTTC. It specifies CSVGTSGGYQETQYF.

The genes are TRBV5-1 and TRBJ2-7; D is undetermined. There are 11 residues in the CDR3. Germline V gene sequence: CDR1 SGHRS, CDR2 YFSETQ. The V gene lost 4 bases and the J gene lost 3 bases, with 5 bases spanning the gap. CDR3 residues: CASSMHYEQYF. CDR3 in DNA: TGCGCCAGCAGCATGCACTACGAGCAGTACTTC.

The chain has TRBV5-6 and TRBJ2-4; 12 bases match TRBD2. Unmatched junction bases numbered 9, after V lost 7 bases and J lost 4 bases. CDR3 size: 16 residues. In germline, CDR1 is SGHDT, CDR2 YYEEEE. CDR3 amino acids: CASARLAGVAKNIQYF. The CDR3 DNA follows: TGTGCCAGCGCCAGACTAGCGGGAGTCGCTAAAAACATTCAGTACTTC.

This chain joins TRBV10-3 and TRBJ2-7; D unclear. Trimming shortened V by 11 bases and J by 0 bases, and 14 bases separated the two germline ends. CDR3 length equals 13 residues. Per the germline V gene, CDR1 is ENHRY and CDR2 is SYGVKD. The CDR3 nucleotides read TGTGCCTCTCGGCTGGACGACTCCTACGAGCAGTACTTC. Translated, it gives CASRLDDSYEQYF.

The V gene is TRBV2, the J gene TRBJ2-4, with TRBD2 as a possible D gene (6 bases). The V and J ends lost 9 bases and 7 bases respectively, with 13 bases between them. There are 12 residues in the CDR3. Germline assignment: CDR1 SNHLY and CDR2 FYNNEI. The CDR3 reads CASRRAGNIQYF. The CDR3 DNA sequence: TGTGCCAGTCGACGGGCGGGGAACATTCAGTACTTC.

The rearrangement links TRBV28 to TRBJ2-7, with unresolved D. Trimming cost V 2 bases and J 0 bases, with 8 bases left between them. The CDR3 is 14 residues long. Germline CDR1 reads MDHEN; CDR2 reads SYDVKM. CDR3 loop: CASSLAQFSYEQYF. CDR3 sequence (DNA): TGTGCCAGCAGTTTAGCACAGTTCTCCTACGAGCAGTACTTC.

This clone was detected a few times. The rearrangement uses TRBV13 and TRBJ2-5, with D uncertain. V was cut by 3 bases and J by 2 bases, with 4 bases left in between. This CDR3 has 12 amino acids. Germline CDR1 reads PRHDT; CDR2 reads FYEKMQ (reference sequence). The CDR3 loop reads CASSFTQETQYF. CDR3 coding DNA: TGTGCCAGCAGCTTCACGCAAGAGACCCAGTACTTC.

The chain carries TRBV30 and TRBJ1-2; D perhaps matches TRBD1 (5 bases). The CDR3 is 15 residues long. Looked up from germline, CDR1 is GTSNPN and CDR2 is SVGIG (reference sequence). V lost 3 bases to trimming and J lost 8 bases, with 22 bases between them. CDR3 bases: TGTGCCTGGAGCGTGTACCGGGGCGGTCGATCCGGCTACACCTTC. It specifies CAWSVYRGGRSGYTF.

There are a few counts of this clone. This chain connects TRBV4-1 to TRBJ1-5, with 10 bases fitting TRBD1. The CDR3 covers 14 residues. Germline CDR1 and CDR2: MGHRA and YSYEKL. J lost 5 bases, V lost 4 bases, and 2 bases had no gene match. This CDR3 reads CASSPDRGHQPQHF. The CDR3, as DNA: TGCGCCAGCAGCCCCGACAGGGGGCATCAGCCCCAGCATTTT.

V is TRBV29-1 and J is TRBJ2-6, with D possibly TRBD1 on 6 matching bases. Germline V lookup: CDR1 SQVTM, CDR2 ANQGSEA. V was shortened by 7 bases and J by 2 bases, with 12 bases between the two germline ends. This CDR3 contains 14 residues. CDR3 DNA: TGCAGCGCCGGGCCAGGGGCTGGGGCCAACGTCCTGACTTTC. This translates into CSAGPGAGANVLTF.

This clone was seen a handful of times. This sequence joins TRBV29-1 and TRBJ1-1; D unresolved. The V and J ends lost 3 bases and 1 base respectively, with 9 bases between them. Germline CDR1 reads SQVTM; CDR2 reads ANQGSEA. The CDR3 totals 13 residues. The CDR3 sequence is CSVEEQRNTEAFF. In nucleotides, the CDR3 is TGCAGCGTTGAGGAACAGCGGAACACTGAAGCTTTCTTT.

This clone was observed a handful of times. This sequence joins TRBV5-4 and TRBJ2-7; 10 nucleotides line up with TRBD1. This CDR3 spans 14 amino acids. Germline CDR1 and CDR2: SGHNT and YYREEE (reference sequence). The junction had 6 bases not matched to a gene; V was cut back by 4 bases and J by 5 bases. Here the CDR3 reads CASSRPGQGNEQYF. CDR3 coding DNA: TGTGCCAGCAGCCGGCCGGGACAGGGGAACGAGCAGTACTTC.

This clone was detected only once. The rearrangement links TRBV5-1 to TRBJ2-5; 8 bases align to TRBD1. V lost 0 bases and J lost 3; bases outside the gene matches: 4. Looked up from germline, CDR1 is SGHRS and CDR2 is YFSETQ. The length of the CDR3 is 15 residues. CDR3 sequence reads: CASSLASGGEETQYF. CDR3 coding DNA: TGCGCCAGCAGCTTGGCCTCAGGGGGCGAAGAGACCCAGTACTTC.

J is TRBJ2-1 and V is TRBV9; 10 nucleotides agree with TRBD2. The CDR3 contains 15 residues. Germline V gene lookup returns CDR1 SGDLS and CDR2 YYNGEE. V trimming: 2 bases; J trimming: 9 bases; junction bases outside the gene matches: 8. The CDR3 loop is CASSVTSGPSGEQFF. The CDR3 nucleotides read TGTGCCAGCAGCGTGACTAGCGGGCCCTCGGGTGAGCAGTTCTTC.

V gene TRBV6-5 combines with J gene TRBJ1-1; unclear D gene. Trimming left V 0 bases short and J 8 bases short, with 13 bases between. The CDR3 loop spans 14 amino acids. Germline CDR1 and CDR2: MNHEY and SVGAGI. The DNA of the CDR3 is TGTGCCAGCAGTTACTCGTTCGGGTCTTCCGAAGCTTTCTTT. This sequence encodes CASSYSFGSSEAFF.

This clone turned up a few times. This chain links TRBV7-2 with TRBJ1-4; D unclear. Germline V lookup: CDR1 SGHTA, CDR2 FQGNSA. This CDR3 spans 15 amino acids. Deletions cut 4 bases from V and 0 bases from J, with 9 bases between. The DNA of the CDR3 is TGTGCCAGCAGCTCAAGAGAGTCAACTAATGAAAAACTGTTTTTT. Translated, it gives CASSSRESTNEKLFF.

There are a few counts of this clone. The rearrangement joins TRBV15 to TRBJ2-1; 13 nucleotides align to TRBD2. Germline loops: CDR1 LNHNV, CDR2 YYDKDF (reference sequence). The ends lost 4 bases at V and 8 bases at J; junction bases unmatched: 8. The CDR3 is 16 residues long. Here the CDR3 DNA reads TGTGCCACCAGCACCTGGACTAGCGGGAGACAAGATGAGCAGTTCTTC. Protein sequence: CATSTWTSGRQDEQFF. Supplemented by reference TRBV15 and TRBJ2-1, the full variable domain reads DAMVIQNPRYQVTQFGKPVTLSCSQTLNHNVMYWYQQKSSQAPKLLFHYYDKDFNNEADTPDNFQSRRPNTSFCFLDIRSPGLGDTAMYLCATSTWTSGRQDEQFFGPGTRLTVL.

The chain combines TRBV7-9 with TRBJ2-5; TRBD1 or TRBD2 may be the D gene (5 bases each). V was pared by 4 bases and J by 5 bases, with 20 bases between. The CDR3 has 16 residues. In germline, CDR1 is SEHNR, CDR2 FQNEAQ (reference sequence). The CDR3 here is CASSYGAPEGVETQYF. As DNA, the CDR3 is TGTGCCAGCAGCTACGGGGCACCCGAGGGAGTGGAGACCCAGTACTTC.

CDR3 sequence (DNA): TGTGCCAGCAGCTCAAGACCTTTGGGACAGCTCCGGGATACGCAGTATTTT. This codes for CASSSRPLGQLRDTQYF. V is TRBV7-2 and J is TRBJ2-3; TRBD1 agrees at 7 bases. CDR1 and CDR2 from the germline V gene are SGHTA and FQGNSA. Unmatched junction bases numbered 16, after V lost 4 bases and J lost 6 bases. CDR3 length: 17 residues.

This clone appeared a few times. The CDR3 coding sequence is TGCAGCGCCAAACCAGGGGGACCGAACACCGGGGAGCTGTTTTTT. As protein: CSAKPGGPNTGELFF. This chain connects TRBV29-1 to TRBJ2-2, with 7 positions matching TRBD1. Trimming cost V 7 bases and J 0 bases; bases outside gene matches: 8. The CDR3 consists of 15 residues. CDR1 is SQVTM and CDR2 is ANQGSEA in the germline V gene.